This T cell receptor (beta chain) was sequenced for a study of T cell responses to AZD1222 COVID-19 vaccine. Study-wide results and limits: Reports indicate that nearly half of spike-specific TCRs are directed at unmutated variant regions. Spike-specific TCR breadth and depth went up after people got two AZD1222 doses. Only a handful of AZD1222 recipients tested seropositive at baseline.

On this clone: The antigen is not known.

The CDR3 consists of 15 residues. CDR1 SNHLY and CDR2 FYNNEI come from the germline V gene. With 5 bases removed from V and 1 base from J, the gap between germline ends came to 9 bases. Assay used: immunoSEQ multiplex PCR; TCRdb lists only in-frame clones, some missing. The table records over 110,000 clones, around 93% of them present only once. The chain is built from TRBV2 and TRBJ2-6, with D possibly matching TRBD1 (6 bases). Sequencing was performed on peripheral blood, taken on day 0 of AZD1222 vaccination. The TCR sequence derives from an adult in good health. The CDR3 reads CASSFDRSGANVLTF. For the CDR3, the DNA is TGTGCCAGCAGTTTTGACAGGTCTGGGGCCAACGTCCTGACTTTC.